This is a list of T cell receptor beta chains from one sample in a study of cytomegalovirus exposure and HLA in healthy donors. This table comes from immunoSEQ multiplex PCR, and its TCRdb copy is limited to in-frame clones, with some not included. In total, the table holds about 170,000 clones. Sequencing was carried out using PBMCs. The receptors originated from a young woman in good health and CMV-seropositive. CDR3s include the opening cysteine and the closing phenylalanine or tryptophan. A D gene is named only where the DNA matches it firmly.

d_call	v_call	j_call	cdr3_aa	cdr3_nt
TRBD1	TRBV27	TRBJ1-4	CASRPGTVNEKLFF	TGTGCCAGCAGACCCGGGACAGTAAATGAAAAACTGTTTTTT
.	TRBV7-2	TRBJ1-1	CASSLRDGGTEAFF	TGTGCCAGCAGCCTAAGGGACGGGGGCACTGAAGCTTTCTTT
.	TRBV5-4	TRBJ2-3	CASSSDLEGTDTQYF	TGTGCCAGCAGTTCCGACCTGGAGGGCACAGATACGCAGTATTTT
TRBD1	TRBV6-1	TRBJ1-6	CASSPSDRGNSPLHF	TGTGCCAGCAGTCCCTCGGACAGGGGTAATTCACCCCTCCACTTT
TRBD1	TRBV5-1	TRBJ2-5	CASSLQGREETQYF	TGCGCCAGCAGCTTACAGGGGCGAGAGGAGACCCAGTACTTC
TRBD1	TRBV6-4	TRBJ1-5	CASSVQGGNQPQHF	TGTGCCAGCAGTGTTCAGGGGGGCAATCAGCCCCAGCATTTT
.	TRBV9	TRBJ2-2	CASSVVGGASWTGELFF	TGTGCCAGCAGCGTAGTGGGGGGGGCGTCTTGGACCGGGGAGCTGTTTTTT
.	TRBV19	TRBJ1-5	CASSTSGVGNQPQHF	TGTGCCAGTAGTACGTCGGGGGTCGGCAATCAGCCCCAGCATTTT
.	TRBV9	TRBJ1-1	CASSTLSDTEAFF	TGTGCCAGCAGCACGCTGAGTGACACTGAAGCTTTCTTT
TRBD1	TRBV10-3	TRBJ2-3	CAILGTGSDTQYF	TGTGCCATCCTCGGGACAGGGTCAGATACGCAGTATTTT
.	TRBV30	TRBJ1-1	CAWSSQLNTEAFF	TGTGCCTGGAGTAGTCAGTTGAACACTGAAGCTTTCTTT
.	TRBV9	TRBJ2-1	CASSVGTGSYNEQFF	TGTGCCAGCAGCGTAGGTACAGGTTCCTACAATGAGCAGTTCTTC
TRBD2	TRBV27	TRBJ2-1	CASSSPLAGGNEQFF	TGTGCCAGCAGTTCCCCTTTAGCGGGGGGGAATGAGCAGTTCTTC
TRBD2	TRBV5-1	TRBJ2-7	CASSSGTSGSYEQYF	TGCGCCAGCAGCTCCGGGACTAGCGGGAGTTACGAGCAGTACTTC
TRBD1	TRBV18	TRBJ1-1	CASSPQRGRTEAFF	TGTGCCAGCTCACCACAGAGGGGGCGGACTGAAGCTTTCTTT
.	TRBV6-5	TRBJ1-1	CASRDSVAEAFF	TGTGCCAGCAGGGACAGTGTGGCTGAAGCTTTCTTT
TRBD2	TRBV29-1	TRBJ2-7	CSVEALAGDGSYEQYF	TGCAGCGTTGAAGCCCTAGCGGGGGACGGCTCCTACGAGCAGTACTTC
.	TRBV5-1	TRBJ2-3	CASSFADTQYF	TGCGCCAGCAGCTTCGCAGATACGCAGTATTTT
.	TRBV9	TRBJ2-1	CASSVGTGALAVVQFF	TGTGCCAGCAGCGTAGGAACGGGAGCCCTCGCGGTGGTGCAGTTCTTC
TRBD1	TRBV11-2	TRBJ1-1	CASSLARLRGLRTEAFF	TGTGCCAGCAGCTTGGCCCGGCTGAGGGGGCTTCGTACTGAAGCTTTCTTT
TRBD1	TRBV30	TRBJ1-1	CAWSGQGVLNTEAFF	TGTGCCTGGAGCGGACAGGGGGTTTTGAACACTGAAGCTTTCTTT
TRBD2	TRBV4-1	TRBJ2-7	CASSQSGASGHEQYF	TGCGCCAGCAGCCAATCGGGGGCTAGCGGGCACGAGCAGTACTTC
.	TRBV19	TRBJ1-2	CASSFQSHVTF	TGTGCCAGTAGTTTCCAGTCTCACGTAACCTTC
.	TRBV7-9	TRBJ1-1	CASRGAAEAFF	TGTGCCAGTAGGGGTGCCGCTGAAGCTTTCTTT
.	TRBV5-1	TRBJ2-6	CASSPSPTGSSGANVLTF	TGCGCCAGCAGCCCCTCCCCGACAGGTTCCTCTGGGGCCAACGTCCTGACTTTC
TRBD2	TRBV5-1	TRBJ2-5	CASRRTSGGLETQYF	TGCGCCAGCAGGCGGACTAGCGGGGGGCTGGAGACCCAGTACTTC
TRBD1	TRBV2	TRBJ2-5	CASTPGQGLGTQYF	TGTGCCAGCACCCCGGGACAGGGCCTTGGGACCCAGTACTTC
.	TRBV5-5	TRBJ2-7	CASSLGRGDYEQYF	TGTGCCAGCAGCCTGGGGAGGGGGGACTACGAGCAGTACTTC
TRBD1	TRBV6-5	TRBJ1-1	CASSGDRLNTEAFF	TGTGCCAGCAGCGGGGACAGGTTAAACACTGAAGCTTTCTTT
.	TRBV30	TRBJ1-1	CAWTPRTEAFF	TGTGCCTGGACCCCCAGGACTGAAGCTTTCTTT
TRBD2	TRBV12-5	TRBJ2-1	CASGLVLAGGGYEQFF	TGTGCTAGTGGTTTGGTACTAGCGGGAGGCGGTTATGAGCAGTTCTTC
TRBD1	TRBV5-8	TRBJ1-5	CASSLWTGRGPQHF	TGTGCCAGCAGTTTATGGACAGGGAGAGGGCCCCAGCATTTT
TRBD1	TRBV6-1	TRBJ1-2	CASSELTGVPGYTF	TGTGCCAGCAGTGAACTAACAGGGGTCCCTGGCTACACCTTC
.	TRBV5-4	TRBJ2-1	CASSYHSGSYNEQFF	TGTGCCAGCAGCTATCATAGCGGATCTTACAATGAGCAGTTCTTC
TRBD1	TRBV5-1	TRBJ2-2	CASSSGTGGDTGELFF	TGCGCCAGCAGCTCCGGGACAGGGGGCGACACCGGGGAGCTGTTTTTT
.	TRBV7-6	TRBJ2-1	CASSPPAGPYNEQFF	TGTGCCAGCAGCCCACCGGCGGGTCCCTACAATGAGCAGTTCTTC
.	TRBV18	TRBJ2-1	CASSPVAGLVYNEQFF	TGTGCCAGCTCACCAGTTGCAGGTTTGGTCTACAATGAGCAGTTCTTC
TRBD2	TRBV7-2	TRBJ2-1	CASSYSGGAENEQFF	TGTGCCAGCAGTTATAGCGGGGGGGCCGAAAATGAGCAGTTCTTC
.	TRBV5-4	TRBJ1-6	CASSWAGDNSPLHF	TGTGCCAGCAGCTGGGCAGGGGACAATTCACCCCTCCACTTT
TRBD2	TRBV2	TRBJ2-7	CASSNSGLAGYFSYEQYF	TGTGCCAGCAGTAATTCCGGACTAGCGGGCTATTTCTCCTACGAGCAGTACTTC
.	TRBV7-9	TRBJ2-5	CASSRRDTQETQYF	TGTGCCAGCAGCCGAAGGGACACCCAAGAGACCCAGTACTTC